This T cell receptor (beta chain) was profiled in a study of somatic mutations in cytotoxic T cells in rheumatoid arthritis (dated by TCRdb to between 2016 and 2019). Looking at the study overall: Right after diagnosis and prior to the start of any treatment, more than 25 ml EDTA of peripheral blood was drawn from patients. Sorted V beta1+ cells also underwent TCRB sequencing, and some V beta antibody-stained T-cell populations were flow-sorted at nearly 100% purity on a FACSAria II or Sony SH800. In newly diagnosed rheumatoid arthritis without treatment, the study examined if expanded CD8+ T-cell clones harbor somatic mutations, relying on TCRB deep sequencing to characterize clonality. TCRB deep sequencing covered 65 patients with rheumatoid arthritis along with 20 healthy controls. Patient and control groups had essentially identical median ages. Here is what the overall study found, with its caveats: An increase of CD8+ clonality with age was seen in patients (Spearman r ~ 0.51) but not in healthy controls. In about an eighth of the roughly 65 patients, more than 20% of CD8+ cells belonged to the largest CD8+ clone, while several identical CD8+ TCRB sequences were shared between blood and synovial fluid. The finding that TRBV07 was slightly underrepresented in patients was left unadjusted for multiple comparisons. The antigen targets of the expanded CD8+ clones were unknown, and absence from virus-specific databases did not rule out viral specificity. Rheumatoid arthritis patients and age-matched healthy controls did not significantly differ in CD8+ T-cell clonality.

The immunoSEQ assay was applied to genomic DNA for TCRB CDR3 sequencing. The study's own analysis went as follows. Only a few patient CD8+ clones larger than 1% matched published virus-specific TCRB sequences when compared against them. The analyses included only productive TCRB rearrangements. Clonality was calculated as a Shannon entropy-based productive clonality index, and a clone was defined by a unique TCRB CDR3 sequence. The template counts of each clone relative to the total templates per sample were used to calculate repertoire overlap between two samples. A correlation with a Spearman r of around 0.6 was found between V-gene usage by flow cytometry and V-gene usage by TCRB sequencing. TCRdb obtained this table from immuneACCESS and retained in-frame rearrangements with V and J assigned. These tables miss some clones; where compared with another copy, unresolved V genes account for less than half of the shortfall, and the remainder is unexplained. That table furnishes V, J and clone size, whereas the DNA furnished D and trimming. The table for this sample lists 17,000 or so clones; about 74% of them were counted only once. The ten largest clones take up 4.8% of the sample.

On this clone itself: The antigen it recognizes is unknown. One base away there is no much larger clone; base qualities are not given.

The junction carries 10 bases between V and J, which are trimmed by 1 base and 4 bases respectively. The CDR3 holds 14 amino acids from the cysteine to the phenylalanine. Here the CDR3 DNA is all that survives: 42 bases in frame from base 1. In the germline V gene, CDR1 corresponds to MGHRA and CDR2 to YSYEKL. Flow cytometry confirmed the purity of CD4+ and CD8+ cells that had been isolated by positive magnetic bead selection on an AutoMACS. After a first flow cytometry screen using a TCR V beta antibody panel, clonal expansions were characterized through TCRB deep sequencing of sorted CD8+ fractions. Peripheral blood mononuclear cells were obtained using density gradient separation with Ficoll-Paque PLUS. Nucleospin Tissue or Tissue XS kits were used to extract DNA from CD4-enriched, CD8-enriched or PBMC samples, and a Qubit 2.0 fluorometer was used for quantification.

This clonotype originated in an adult with rheumatoid arthritis. This chain joins TRBV4-1 to TRBJ1-2, with the D gene uncertain. The sequencing input was CD8+ T cells sorted from blood. The nucleotide sequence is given as TGCGCCAGCAGCCAAGTACCGGAGTCCTATGGCTACACCTTC. The translation is CASSQVPESYGYTF.